This record concerns one TCR beta chain sequence. Its antigen is undetermined. The CDR3 covers 17 residues. Germline CDR1 LGHNA, CDR2 YSLEER. Between the trimmed V and J ends, which lost 3 bases and 0 bases, there was a span of 15 bases. This entry is derived from a study of T cell repertoires in cytomegalovirus infection. Study background: As its CMV epitopes, the study selected recently identified HLA-C-restricted and well-studied HLA-B-restricted targets. Through public TCR beta signatures, both CMV infection and matching HLA type were indicated. Study results and limitations: What dominated the ex vivo response were HLA-C-restricted CMV-specific TCR beta clonotypes. Cumulative frequency (of public TCR beta family members) identified carriers of CMV plus the relevant HLA.

TCRdb ran MiXCR on the reads and lists one entry per CDR3 protein. The data show 370,000 or so distinct CDR3 sequences, roughly a third seen once. The clonotype was recovered from a human donor in good health (CMV status not recorded). Some clones in this sample may be carry-over from other donors' samples. This specimen consisted of cultured PBMCs, obtained from culture after CMV antigen stimulation. The rearrangement uses TRBV4-3 and TRBJ2-1; D might be TRBD2 (5 bases). CDR3 DNA sequence: TGCGCCAGCAGCCACTACGCTAGCACATACTCCTACAATGAGCAGTTCTTC. Amino acids: CASSHYASTYSYNEQFF.